This TCR beta chain was captured by sequencing in a study of blood T cell repertoires in COVID-19. Study-wide context: The United States, Italy and Spain were the sources of the acute and convalescent COVID-19 samples.

Assay used: immunoSEQ multiplex PCR; TCRdb lists only in-frame clones, some missing. The sample has 150,000 to 200,000 clones; more than 75% are singletons. This clone appeared a few times. Germline trimming cut 0 bases from V and 4 bases from J; bases unmatched to any gene: 5. Per the germline V gene, CDR1 is SGHRS and CDR2 is YFSETQ. This CDR3 is 15 amino acids long. The sequenced sample was PBMCs or T cells enriched from blood (not recorded which). The gene calls are TRBV5-1 and TRBJ1-2; 8 positions match TRBD1. This clonotype originated in a human donor with acute COVID-19. The donor label of this sample is uncertain. The CDR3 sequence is CASSLAGTGFYGYTF. The CDR3 DNA is TGCGCCAGCAGCTTGGCCGGGACAGGCTTCTATGGCTACACCTTC.